This T cell receptor beta chain derives from a study of blood T cell repertoires in COVID-19. The V end lost 3 bases, the J end lost 9 bases, and 19 bases lay between the germline ends. Germline V CDR1 and CDR2: SGDLS, YYNGEE. This CDR3 is 16 amino acids long. This clone has a handful of counts. Sequenced by immunoSEQ multiplex PCR; TCRdb stores in-frame clones only, minus some. The sample holds about 360,000 clones; 80% to 90% are singletons and the top ten take just over 7%. The TCR originated in a woman in her sixties with COVID-19, enrolled during active disease. Sequencing was performed on peripheral blood. J is TRBJ1-6 and V is TRBV9; possibly TRBD1 for D (6 bases). The CDR3 protein is CASSARGDRSGSPLHF. In nucleotides, the CDR3 is TGTGCCAGCAGCGCCCGCGGTGACAGGTCTGGTTCACCCCTCCACTTT.